The 7 T cell receptor beta chains presented below share a single source sample, sequenced in a study of OX40 agonist ivuxolimab in advanced cancers. Repertoires were generated with immunoSEQ multiplex PCR, while TCRdb's copy carries only in-frame clones and drops some. The sample carries about 64,000 clones, approximately 82% recorded once. The specimen comprised CD4+ or CD8+ T cells sorted from blood, sampled in a trial of the OX40 agonist ivuxolimab. The receptors were gathered from an adult with an advanced solid tumor such as melanoma, head and neck, liver or kidney cancer.

The chain combines TRBV7-9 with TRBJ1-5; 7 bases fit TRBD1. The V segment lost 5 bases and the J segment 5 bases; nucleotides outside the gene matches: 3. This CDR3 comprises 13 residues. Germline V gene sequence: CDR1 SEHNR, CDR2 FQNEAQ (reference sequence). The CDR3 region has the DNA TGTGCCAGCAGCCTCACAGGGGATCAGCCCCAGCATTTT. Protein sequence: CASSLTGDQPQHF.

The count of this clone is one. V gene TRBV19 combines with J gene TRBJ2-7, with D maybe TRBD2 (5 bases). Looked up from germline, CDR1 is LNHDA and CDR2 is SQIVND (reference sequence). CDR3 length: 13 residues. With 4 bases removed from V and 2 bases from J, the gap between germline ends came to 9 bases. The CDR3 here is CASSTDSTYEQYF. CDR3 bases: TGTGCCAGTAGTACGGACTCGACCTACGAGCAGTACTTC.

V and J are TRBV19 and TRBJ2-1; 7 nucleotides agree with TRBD1. V dropped 5 bases and J dropped 3; count of bases not matched to a gene: 7. Per germline, CDR1 LNHDA and CDR2 SQIVND (reference sequence). CDR3 length: 15 amino acids. CDR3 sequence reads: CASSQQGPIYNEQFF. CDR3 coding DNA: TGTGCCAGTAGTCAACAGGGGCCCATCTACAATGAGCAGTTCTTC.

The chain employs TRBV5-1 and TRBJ1-1; 12 bases are shared with TRBD1. This CDR3 spans 15 amino acids. V lost 2 bases and J lost 4; bases outside the gene matches: 3. Germline assignment: CDR1 SGHRS and CDR2 YFSETQ. CDR3 bases: TGCGCCAGCAGCTTACAGGGACAGGGGGCCACTGAAGCTTTCTTT. Protein: CASSLQGQGATEAFF. Based on the CDR3 plus reference TRBV5-1 and TRBJ1-1, the full variable domain is KAGVTQTPRYLIKTRGQQVTLSCSPISGHRSVSWYQQTPGQGLQFLFEYFSETQRNKGNFPGRFSGRQFSNSRSEMNVSTLELGDSALYLCASSLQGQGATEAFFGQGTRLTVV.

This clone has just a few counts. This chain links TRBV2 with TRBJ1-5; D may be TRBD1 (5 bases). This CDR3 has 13 amino acids. The V end lost 6 bases, the J end lost 0 bases, and 6 bases lay between the germline ends. Germline CDR1 reads SNHLY; CDR2 reads FYNNEI. CDR3 sequence reads: CASRTASNQPQHF. The CDR3 DNA is TGTGCCAGCAGGACAGCTAGCAATCAGCCCCAGCATTTT.

The gene calls are TRBV5-6 and TRBJ2-7; D gene unclear. The CDR3 is 13 residues long. Germline CDR1 is SGHDT and CDR2 is YYEEEE. Trimming took off 0 bases at V and 0 bases at J, with 4 bases between the two ends. CDR3 sequence (DNA): TGTGCCAGCAGCTTGGAGGGCTCCTACGAGCAGTACTTC. Its protein product is CASSLEGSYEQYF.

The sample holds a few counts of this clone. The J gene is TRBJ2-7, the V gene TRBV4-3, with TRBD2 matching over 16 bases. CDR3 length equals 18 residues. The junction had 5 bases not matched to a gene; V was cut back by 0 bases and J by 3 bases. Per germline, CDR1 LGHNA and CDR2 YSLEER. The CDR3 protein is CASSQEGTSGRADYEQYF. CDR3 sequence (DNA): TGCGCCAGCAGCCAAGAGGGGACTAGCGGGAGGGCCGACTACGAGCAGTACTTC.